Below are 12 T cell receptor beta chains sequenced from a single sample in a study of blood T cell repertoires in COVID-19. Assay used: immunoSEQ multiplex PCR; TCRdb lists only in-frame clones, some missing. Of about 20,000 clones listed, roughly nine tenths are singletons. What was sequenced was peripheral blood. These receptors were collected from a human donor with active COVID-19. The donor label of this sample is uncertain.

The V gene is TRBV7-2, the J gene TRBJ2-2, with 11 bases fitting TRBD2. CDR1 is SGHTA and CDR2 is FQGNSA in the germline V gene. This CDR3 contains 16 residues. The V gene end was trimmed by 1 base and the J gene end by 5 bases; junction bases not matched to a gene: 3. The CDR3 sequence: CASSLVLAGGTGELFF. Written as DNA, the CDR3 is TGTGCCAGCAGCTTAGTGCTAGCGGGGGGTACCGGGGAGCTGTTTTTT.

The chain has TRBV18 and TRBJ2-7; D uncertain. The CDR3 has 13 amino acids. Trimming shortened V by 3 bases and J by 3 bases, and 9 bases separated the two germline ends. In germline, CDR1 is KGHSH, CDR2 LQKENI. The CDR3 nucleotides are TGTGCCAGCTCACCCTCGAACGGCTACGAGCAGTACTTC. As protein: CASSPSNGYEQYF. Variable domain in full (rest from reference TRBV18 and TRBJ2-7): NAGVMQNPRHLVRRRGQEARLRCSPMKGHSHVYWYRQLPEEGLKFMVYLQKENIIDESGMPKERFSAEFPKEGPSILRIQQVVRGDSAAYFCASSPSNGYEQYFGPGTRLTVT.

The chain couples TRBV9 to TRBJ2-7; 8 bases align to TRBD2. CDR3 length equals 15 residues. The germline V gene encodes CDR1 SGDLS and CDR2 YYNGEE. The trim removed 0 bases at V and 2 bases at J, leaving 4 bases unmatched. CDR3 sequence: CASSVGAGETYEQYF. CDR3 DNA: TGTGCCAGCAGCGTAGGAGCGGGGGAAACCTACGAGCAGTACTTC.

This chain connects TRBV28 to TRBJ2-5; D possibly corresponds to TRBD2 (5 bases). V was shortened by 6 bases and J by 5 bases, with 16 bases between the two germline ends. Per the germline V gene, CDR1 is MDHEN and CDR2 is SYDVKM. The CDR3 runs 14 residues. CDR3 sequence reads: CASSSPGSRETQYF. The DNA for the CDR3 is TGTGCCAGCAGCTCCCCGGGGAGCCGGGAGACCCAGTACTTC. Based on the CDR3 plus reference TRBV28 and TRBJ2-5, the full variable domain is DVKVTQSSRYLVKRTGEKVFLECVQDMDHENMFWYRQDPGLGLRLIYFSYDVKMKEKGDIPEGYSVSREKKERFSLILESASTNQTSMYLCASSSPGSRETQYFGPGTRLLVL.

The V and J genes are TRBV19 and TRBJ1-5; D call uncertain. With 5 bases removed from V and 0 bases from J, the gap between germline ends came to 8 bases. This CDR3 comprises 14 residues. The germline V gene encodes CDR1 LNHDA and CDR2 SQIVND (reference sequence). The CDR3 DNA sequence: TGTGCCAGTAGTCCCAAGCATAGCAATCAGCCCCAGCATTTT. This encodes CASSPKHSNQPQHF. The entire variable domain, with the rest obtained from reference TRBV19 and TRBJ1-5, is as follows: DGGITQSPKYLFRKEGQNVTLSCEQNLNHDAMYWYRQDPGQGLRLIYYSQIVNDFQKGDIAEGYSVSREKKESFPLTVTSAQKNPTAFYLCASSPKHSNQPQHFGDGTRLSIL.

The chain joins TRBV18 to TRBJ2-3, with D maybe TRBD2 (5 bases). CDR3 size: 15 residues. Germline CDR1 reads KGHSH; CDR2 reads LQKENI. V was trimmed by 3 bases and J by 9 bases, leaving 19 bases between them. The CDR3 DNA sequence: TGTGCCAGCTCACCCCGAGGGTCGACCGATGGGACGCAGTATTTT. Its protein product is CASSPRGSTDGTQYF.

The chain joins TRBV12-3 or TRBV12-4 to TRBJ1-1; unclear D gene. V was shortened by 8 bases and J by 0 bases, with 10 bases between the two germline ends. This CDR3 contains 13 residues. The CDR3 protein is CASGILLNTEAFF. CDR3 nucleotide sequence: TGTGCCAGCGGAATACTATTGAACACTGAAGCTTTCTTT.

V is TRBV7-9 and J is TRBJ1-2, with TRBD1 as a possible D gene (6 bases). CDR1 is SEHNR and CDR2 is FQNEAQ in the germline V gene (reference sequence). The CDR3 extends over 13 amino acids. Trimming took off 5 bases at V and 4 bases at J, with 11 bases between the two ends. The CDR3 loop is CASSPDSVYGYTF. The CDR3 DNA reads TGTGCCAGCAGCCCGGACAGTGTCTATGGCTACACCTTC.

The CDR3 spells CASSAGLAGGYTGELFF. DNA of the CDR3: TGTGCCAGCTCAGCAGGACTAGCGGGAGGATACACCGGGGAGCTGTTTTTT. J is TRBJ2-2 and V is TRBV18; the match to TRBD2 covers 14 bases. V shed 5 bases, J shed 3 bases, and the junction held 5 bases outside the gene matches. Germline V gives CDR1 KGHSH, CDR2 LQKENI. The CDR3 extends over 17 amino acids. The entire variable domain, with the rest obtained from reference TRBV18 and TRBJ2-2, is as follows: NAGVMQNPRHLVRRRGQEARLRCSPMKGHSHVYWYRQLPEEGLKFMVYLQKENIIDESGMPKERFSAEFPKEGPSILRIQQVVRGDSAAYFCASSAGLAGGYTGELFFGEGSRLTVL.

The table lists this clone with a count of one. This chain joins TRBV5-1 and TRBJ2-1, with D unclear. The germline V gene encodes CDR1 SGHRS and CDR2 YFSETQ. The CDR3 covers 14 residues. Trimming removed 0 bases from V and 6 bases from J, with 10 bases in between. This CDR3 is CASSLGDFINEQFF. The CDR3 DNA follows: TGCGCCAGCAGCTTGGGTGACTTTATCAATGAGCAGTTCTTC.

The genes are TRBV27 and TRBJ1-1, with 9 nucleotides matching TRBD1. Germline assignment: CDR1 MNHEY and CDR2 SMNVEV (reference sequence). V was clipped by 6 bases and J by 7 bases; unmatched bases: 6. CDR3 size: 13 residues. As DNA, the CDR3 is TGTGCCAGCAGCTTTGGACAGGGGCTTGAAGCTTTCTTT. Translated: CASSFGQGLEAFF.

CDR3 loop: CASGGMGTDTQYF. In nucleotides, the CDR3 is TGTGCCAGCGGGGGGATGGGAACAGATACGCAGTATTTT. The rearrangement links TRBV19 to TRBJ2-3, with 7 bases fitting TRBD2. The CDR3 consists of 13 residues. The J segment lost 3 bases and the V segment lost 9 bases, leaving 6 bases of the junction unmatched. CDR1 and CDR2 from the germline V gene are LNHDA and SQIVND (reference sequence).